The rows below give T cell receptor beta chains drawn from one sample of a study of sequential checkpoint blockade in melanoma. The assay was immunoSEQ multiplex PCR, and TCRdb's table has in-frame clones only and misses some. The sample shows about 3,500 clones, more than 15% of them seen only once. The source material was tumor tissue (inferred from file names), sampled from a patient given nivolumab and ipilimumab in sequence. Source of these receptors: a human donor with melanoma. CDR3s include the opening cysteine and the closing phenylalanine or tryptophan. The D gene is left open where the match is weak. Size tells how often a clone was seen (once, few, many) or the class of an expanded clone, and some rows leave it out.

j_gene,v_gene,abundance,d_gene,CDR3nt,CDR3aa
TRBJ2-7,TRBV6-8,few,TRBD1,TGTGCCAGCAGTTTATCAGGGGGCTACTACGAGCAGTACTTC,CASSLSGGYYEQYF
TRBJ1-6,TRBV6-8,.,.,TGTGCCAGCACTGAGTTGTGGGAAGGAAGGTCCCTCCACTTT,CASTELWEGRSLHF
TRBJ2-1,TRBV11-3,medium-sized,TRBD2,TGTGCCAGCAGCTTAGAGGGGACTAGCGGGAGATATGAGCAGTTCTTC,CASSLEGTSGRYEQFF
TRBJ2-6,TRBV10-2,.,.,TGCGCCAGCAGTGAGGGGGCCAACGTCCTGACTTTC,CASSEGANVLTF
TRBJ2-1,TRBV6-8,medium-sized,.,TGTGCCAGCAGTTATGAGGGAACGGGTGAGCAGTTCTTC,CASSYEGTGEQFF
TRBJ1-5,TRBV28,few,.,TGTGCCAGCAAAAGAGACATACGGGATCAGCCCCAGCATTTT,CASKRDIRDQPQHF
TRBJ2-2,TRBV11-3,many,.,TGTGCCAGCACCTTGACAGGCGTCACCGGGGAGCTGTTTTTT,CASTLTGVTGELFF
TRBJ1-5,TRBV11-3,few,.,TGTGCCAGCAGCTTAGGGGCAGGTTTTTTAGTGCAGCCCCAGCATTTT,CASSLGAGFLVQPQHF
TRBJ1-1,TRBV11-3,many,.,TGTGCCAGCAGCTTAAAGAGGGGCTGGGGCACTGAAGCTTTCTTT,CASSLKRGWGTEAFF
TRBJ2-1,TRBV11-3,medium-sized,.,TGTGCCAGCAGCTTATGGGGCAGGGGAACTGAGCAGTTCTTC,CASSLWGRGTEQFF
TRBJ1-2,TRBV15,.,.,TGTGCCACCAGCAGCGTAACAGGGTTACGTGGCTACACCTTC,CATSSVTGLRGYTF
TRBJ2-1,TRBV6-4,.,.,TGTGCCAGCAGTTATAAGGATGAGCAGTTCTTC,CASSYKDEQFF
TRBJ2-1,TRBV25-1,.,.,TGTGCCAGCAGTGATGGTTGGGGATCCTACAATGAGCAGTTCTTC,CASSDGWGSYNEQFF
TRBJ2-3,TRBV11-3,medium-sized,.,TGTGCCAGCAGCAAGACATGGCTAGCGTCAGATACGCAGTATTTT,CASSKTWLASDTQYF
TRBJ1-5,TRBV19,.,TRBD1,TGTGCCAGTAGGGAACAGGGGGCCATCAATCAGCCCCAGCATTTT,CASREQGAINQPQHF
TRBJ2-6,TRBV5-1,.,.,TGCGCCAGCAGCTTGGGTTGGACGTTGTCTGGGGCCAACGTCCTGACTTTC,CASSLGWTLSGANVLTF
TRBJ2-5,TRBV6-8,.,.,TGTGCCAGCAGTTACCTCGCCGACGAGACCCAGTACTTC,CASSYLADETQYF
TRBJ1-2,TRBV18,few,.,TGTGCCAGCTCACCACCGGAAGGGGTAGCCTATGGCTACACCTTC,CASSPPEGVAYGYTF
TRBJ2-7,TRBV28,.,TRBD1,TGTGCCAGCACCAGGACAGGGGAATCCTACGAGCAGTACTTC,CASTRTGESYEQYF
TRBJ2-3,TRBV10-1,.,TRBD2,TGCGCCAGCAGTGGACTAGCGGGAGATACGCAGTATTTT,CASSGLAGDTQYF
TRBJ1-3,TRBV11-3,many,.,TGTGCCAGCAGCTTAGGGTCCGGGGGAAACACCATATATTTT,CASSLGSGGNTIYF
TRBJ2-1,TRBV28,.,.,TGTGCCAGCAGTTTAAGGGACTACAATGAGCAGTTCTTC,CASSLRDYNEQFF
TRBJ1-2,TRBV23-1,many,.,TGCGCCAGCAGCTTAATGGGGACGGGTACCTACACCTTC,CASSLMGTGTYTF
TRBJ2-5,TRBV11-3,.,TRBD1,TGTGCCAGCAGCTTGGGACAGCTTCAAGAGACCCAGTACTTC,CASSLGQLQETQYF
TRBJ2-2,TRBV11-3,many,.,TGTGCCAGCAGCTGGCGGTTCCGGGTTCGCCGGGAGCTGTTTTTT,CASSWRFRVRRELFF
TRBJ2-2,TRBV28,few,.,TGTGCCAGCAGTACCATTTTTGAATCGAACACCGGGGAGCTGTTTTTT,CASSTIFESNTGELFF
TRBJ1-6,TRBV19,medium-sized,.,TGTGCCAGTAGTATCGGACTGAAATCACCCCTCCACTTT,CASSIGLKSPLHF
TRBJ1-1,TRBV5-1,.,.,TGCGCCAGCAGCTTGGCCGGGGCAGGAGGGATTCAGAACACTGAAGCTTTCTTT,CASSLAGAGGIQNTEAFF